The clone carrying this TCR beta chain was picked up one time. Its antigen remains unknown. It was healthy bone marrow donors who served as donors. This CDR3 comprises 15 residues. V lost 5 bases and J lost 6; bases outside the gene matches: 7. Germline V CDR1 and CDR2: MNHNS, SASEGT. The study ran its PCR with 60 Vbeta and 13 Jbeta primers. Measured with immunoSEQ multiplex PCR; TCRdb has only the in-frame clones, and not every one. This table has about 78,000 clones, around 82% appearing once. This record belongs to a study of cytomegalovirus exposure and HLA in healthy donors. Study observations and caveats: HLA alleles showed associations with 16,951 TCR beta sequences in a later analysis, at a 0.05 false discovery rate. The authors judged a highly shared variant cluster likely a sequencing artifact. The authors later linked a missense DCLRE1C variant to TCR beta V- and J-gene trimming.

The rearrangement joins TRBV6-1 to TRBJ2-1, with 10 bases identical to TRBD2. The clonotype was recovered from a male donor in good health and CMV-seronegative. What was sequenced was PBMCs. As DNA, the CDR3 is TGTGCCAGCAGTACAAAGGGACTAGCGCTCAATGAGCAGTTCTTC. The encoded protein is CASSTKGLALNEQFF.